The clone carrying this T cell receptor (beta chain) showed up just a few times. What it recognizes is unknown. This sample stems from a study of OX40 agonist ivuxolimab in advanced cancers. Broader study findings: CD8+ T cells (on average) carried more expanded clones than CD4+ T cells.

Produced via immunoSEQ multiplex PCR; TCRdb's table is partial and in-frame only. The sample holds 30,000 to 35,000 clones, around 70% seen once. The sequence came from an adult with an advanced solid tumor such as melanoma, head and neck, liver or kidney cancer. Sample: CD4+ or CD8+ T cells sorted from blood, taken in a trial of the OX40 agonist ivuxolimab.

CDR3 DNA sequence: TGCGCCAGCAGCCAAGAGCCGGGGGTCGACGAGCAGTACTTC. Its translation is CASSQEPGVDEQYF. The genes are TRBV4-3 and TRBJ2-7, with D possibly being TRBD2 (6 bases). V was trimmed by 0 bases and J by 5 bases, leaving 11 bases between them. Germline-derived CDR1 and CDR2 are LGHNA and YSLEER. The CDR3 totals 14 residues.